Each of the 15 T cell receptor beta chains below was sequenced from the same sample in a study of T-cell memory formation after mild COVID-19. TCRdb re-called the 5' RACE reads with MiXCR, one entry per CDR3 protein. The table lists 410,000 or so distinct CDR3 sequences, about a quarter of them singletons. Sequencing was performed on PBMCs or a T cell subset sorted from them (not recorded which). The receptors stem from an adult woman who had mild COVID-19 (a few samples of this study predate the infection). Cell type and time point are not known.

This clonotype has just a few counts. The rearrangement joins TRBV3-1 to TRBJ1-2; 9 positions match TRBD1. Germline values: CDR1 LGHDT, CDR2 YNNKEL (reference sequence). The V segment lost 1 base and the J segment 10 bases; nucleotides outside the gene matches: 4. The CDR3 loop spans 13 amino acids. In nucleotides, the CDR3 is TGTGCCAGCAGCCAAGGAGGGACAGGGCTCTACACCTTC. Translation gives CASSQGGTGLYTF.

This clonotype has a handful of counts. V is TRBV7-8 and J is TRBJ2-1; 8 bases are shared with TRBD1. Germline assignment: CDR1 SGHVS and CDR2 FQNEAQ. V dropped 3 bases and J dropped 5; count of bases not matched to a gene: 6. The length of the CDR3 is 15 residues. The CDR3 region has the DNA TGTGCCAGCAGCTTCAGGGGGCCGTCAAACAATGAGCAGTTCTTC. It encodes CASSFRGPSNNEQFF. The full variable domain, with the rest looked up from reference TRBV7-8 and TRBJ2-1, is GAGVSQSPRYKVAKRGQDVALRCDPISGHVSLFWYQQALGQGPEFLTYFQNEAQLDKSGLPSDRFFAERPEGSVSTLKIQRTQQEDSAVYLCASSFRGPSNNEQFFGPGTRLTVL.

The CDR3 coding sequence is TGTGCCAGCAGCCAATCACCTTACAGTTTTCCCGGGTCGAACACTGAAGCTTTCTTT. This codes for CASSQSPYSFPGSNTEAFF. The chain has TRBV16 and TRBJ1-1; D unresolved. The V gene's germline CDR1 is KGHSY and CDR2 FQNENV. Trimming took off 0 bases at V and 1 base at J, with 21 bases between the two ends. The CDR3 runs to 19 residues.

The genes are TRBV11-3 and TRBJ2-7, with a possible D match to TRBD1 (6 bases). CDR1 SGHNT and CDR2 YENEEA come from the germline V gene. The CDR3 is 12 residues long. Trimming shortened V by 5 bases and J by 4 bases, and 9 bases separated the two germline ends. Written as DNA, the CDR3 is TGTGCCAGCAGCGAGGGACATTACGAGCAGTACTTC. It codes for CASSEGHYEQYF.

This clonotype was counted ten times or more. V gene TRBV4-3 combines with J gene TRBJ2-2; possibly TRBD1 for D (6 bases). The CDR3 totals 15 residues. The V end lost 3 bases, the J end lost 6 bases, and 14 bases lay between the germline ends. CDR1 is LGHNA and CDR2 is YSLEER in the germline V gene. DNA for the CDR3: TGCGCCAGCAGCCAGACAGGCGCGACACCCGGGGAGCTGTTTTTT. Translating it yields CASSQTGATPGELFF.

The chain is built from TRBV21-1 and TRBJ2-3; the tabulated D call, TRBD1, remains unverified against the DNA. TRBV21-1 is shown as a pseudogene. The CDR3 runs 16 residues. The CDR3 nucleotides are TGTGCCAGCAGCTACGAGGGGGGAAGTGAAACAGATACGCAGTATTTT. Its protein product is CASSYEGGSETDTQYF.

J is TRBJ2-7 and V is TRBV2, with a possible D match to TRBD1 (5 bases). Germline values: CDR1 SNHLY, CDR2 FYNNEI. Trimming took 2 bases from V and 0 from J, leaving 8 bases between them. The CDR3 spans 14 residues. CDR3 nucleotides: TGTGCCAGCAGTGAAAGGGGCCTCTCCTACGAGCAGTACTTC. It specifies CASSERGLSYEQYF.

This chain uses TRBV20-1 with TRBJ2-5, with D tentatively TRBD2 (6 bases). V was pared by 3 bases and J by 2 bases, with 13 bases between. The CDR3 has 14 amino acids. Germline-derived CDR1 and CDR2 are DFQATT and SNEGSKA (reference sequence). CDR3 bases: TGCAGTGCTAGCTGGGCGGGAAGGCAAGAGACCCAGTACTTC. Its protein is CSASWAGRQETQYF.

This clonotype was found many times. The J gene is TRBJ1-1, the V gene TRBV7-9; D perhaps matches TRBD1 (5 bases). V was clipped by 4 bases and J by 1 base, with 10 bases between them. CDR1 is SEHNR and CDR2 is FQNEAQ in the germline V gene (reference sequence). The CDR3 is 14 residues long. The CDR3, as DNA: TGTGCCAGCAGCTCCCTAACAGGGAACACTGAAGCTTTCTTT. Its protein is CASSSLTGNTEAFF.

The chain is built from TRBV7-2 and TRBJ2-3; 8 bases align to TRBD2. This CDR3 region has 20 residues. Germline lookup yields CDR1 SGHTA and CDR2 FQGNSA. V lost 5 bases to trimming and J lost 0 bases; unmatched junction nucleotides: 19. The CDR3 region is CASSPRGGGSSLSSTDTQYF. The CDR3 DNA is TGTGCCAGCAGCCCCCGGGGGGGCGGGAGTTCCCTCTCGAGCACAGATACGCAGTATTTT.

This chain uses TRBV4-1 with TRBJ2-7; 12 bases are shared with TRBD1. In germline, CDR1 is MGHRA, CDR2 YSYEKL. V dropped 4 bases and J dropped 2; count of bases not matched to a gene: 15. The CDR3 runs to 19 residues. The CDR3 bases are TGCGCCAGCAGCCCACCTCTTGGGACAGGGGGCTTCAATCCCTACGAGCAGTACTTC. This translates into CASSPPLGTGGFNPYEQYF.

The chain links TRBV2 to TRBJ1-2; D call uncertain. This CDR3 is built from 11 residues. Trimming stripped 3 bases from V and 4 bases from J, with 3 bases between. In germline, CDR1 is SNHLY, CDR2 FYNNEI. The CDR3 here is CASSESYGYTF. CDR3 nucleotides: TGTGCCAGCAGTGAGAGCTATGGCTACACCTTC. The variable domain in full, completed from reference TRBV2 and TRBJ1-2, reads EPEVTQTPSHQVTQMGQEVILRCVPISNHLYFYWYRQILGQKVEFLVSFYNNEISEKSEIFDDQFSVERPDGSNFTLKIRSTKLEDSAMYFCASSESYGYTFGSGTRLTVV.

This clonotype was counted a few times. The rearrangement uses TRBV20-1 and TRBJ2-1; D possibly corresponds to TRBD2 (5 bases). The CDR3 length is 14 residues. In germline, CDR1 is DFQATT, CDR2 SNEGSKA (reference sequence). Deletions cut 2 bases from V and 3 bases from J, with 11 bases between. The CDR3 bases are TGCAGTGCTAGACCACGGACTGGCTACAATGAGCAGTTCTTC. Its protein product is CSARPRTGYNEQFF.

In this sample, this clonotype turned up many times. The rearrangement uses TRBV12-3 or TRBV12-4 and TRBJ1-1, with unresolved D. Between the trimmed V and J ends, which lost 3 bases and 7 bases, there was a span of 6 bases. CDR3 length: 11 amino acids. CDR3 region: CASSLGSEAFF. The DNA of the CDR3 is TGTGCCAGCAGTTTGGGGAGTGAAGCTTTCTTT.

This clonotype was observed a handful of times. The chain is built from TRBV5-1 and TRBJ1-1, with TRBD1 matching over 10 bases. V gave up 3 bases and J gave up 5 bases; unmatched junction bases: 10. Germline V gene data show CDR1 as SGHRS and CDR2 as YFSETQ. CDR3 length: 16 amino acids. The CDR3 loop reads CASSSAPTGGKTEAFF. CDR3 nucleotides: TGCGCCAGCAGCTCAGCCCCGACAGGGGGCAAGACTGAAGCTTTCTTT.